A selection of T cell receptor beta chains follows, all from one sample in a study of PD-1 blockade in classical Hodgkin lymphoma. Repertoires were generated with immunoSEQ multiplex PCR, while TCRdb's copy carries only in-frame clones and drops some. The table records around 7,500 clones, around 80% of them present only once. Sequences were derived from peripheral blood mononuclear cells (PBMCs), sampled at baseline. These receptor sequences come from a human donor with classical Hodgkin lymphoma. Both conserved end residues are part of each CDR3. D genes are given only for firm matches. Some rows have no size entry. The others give once, few or many, or a class for an expanded clone.

>-|15|TRBD2|TRBV6-6|TRBJ2-7
CASSYGGSGSYEQYF
TGTGCCAGCAGTTACGGCGGGAGTGGGTCCTACGAGCAGTACTTC
>-|13|-|TRBV19|TRBJ2-1
CASSREGDNEQFF
TGTGCCAGTAGTCGAGAGGGTGACAATGAGCAGTTCTTC
>once|21|TRBD2|TRBV7-2|TRBJ2-5
CASSLAPRGASGRGRQETQYF
TGTGCCAGCAGCTTAGCGCCTCGTGGGGCTAGCGGGAGAGGGCGGCAAGAGACCCAGTACTTC
>-|14|TRBD1|TRBV5-4|TRBJ1-2
CASSRDSLNYGYTF
TGTGCCAGCAGTCGGGACAGCCTAAACTATGGCTACACCTTC
>-|15|-|TRBV7-9|TRBJ2-2
CASSLALPGAGELFF
TGTGCCAGCAGCTTAGCGCTCCCGGGTGCCGGGGAGCTGTTTTTT
>few|17|TRBD2|TRBV5-1|TRBJ2-1
CASSLPGLAGVYNEQFF
TGCGCCAGCAGCTTACCGGGACTAGCGGGAGTCTACAATGAGCAGTTCTTC
>-|15|-|TRBV9|TRBJ2-5
CASSVGLTGGETQYF
TGTGCCAGCAGCGTAGGGCTTACCGGGGGAGAGACCCAGTACTTC
>few|15|-|TRBV4-3|TRBJ2-2
CASSQEHIIIGELFF
TGCGCCAGCAGCCAAGAGCATATTATTATAGGGGAGCTGTTTTTT
>-|16|TRBD2|TRBV7-9|TRBJ2-5
CASSLSLAEVQETQYF
TGTGCCAGCAGCTTATCCCTAGCGGAAGTACAAGAGACCCAGTACTTC
>-|11|TRBD1|TRBV7-3|TRBJ1-2
CASSAGTGWTF
TGTGCCAGCAGCGCCGGGACAGGGTGGACCTTC
>-|15|-|TRBV2|TRBJ1-4
CASSEQAATNEKLFF
TGTGCCAGCAGTGAACAGGCAGCAACTAATGAAAAACTGTTTTTT
>-|14|-|TRBV7-8|TRBJ2-7
CASSVTIKSHEQYF
TGTGCCAGCAGCGTTACGATCAAATCCCACGAGCAGTACTTC
>-|15|TRBD2|TRBV27|TRBJ2-3
CASSLTSGSTHTQYF
TGTGCCAGCAGTCTGACTAGCGGGTCTACTCATACGCAGTATTTT
>-|13|-|TRBV29-1|TRBJ2-7
CSVETMGHLGQYF
TGCAGCGTTGAAACGATGGGGCATCTTGGGCAGTACTTC
>-|13|-|TRBV29-1|TRBJ2-7
CSVVLGPTYEQYF
TGCAGCGTCGTTCTCGGGCCAACCTACGAGCAGTACTTC
>-|15|-|TRBV19|TRBJ2-3
CASSIHPGVTDTQYF
TGTGCCAGTAGTATCCACCCGGGTGTCACAGATACGCAGTATTTT
>-|11|-|TRBV30|TRBJ1-2
CAWSVGAGYTF
TGTGCCTGGAGTGTAGGGGCGGGCTACACCTTC
>once|15|-|TRBV10-2|TRBJ2-2
CASSLLAAGTGELFF
TGCGCCAGCTCCCTCCTGGCGGCCGGCACCGGGGAGCTGTTTTTT
>few|13|TRBD1|TRBV2|TRBJ2-7
CAVTGTDSYEQYF
TGTGCCGTTACCGGGACAGATTCCTACGAGCAGTACTTC
>-|14|-|TRBV29-1|TRBJ1-3
CSVEEGLSGNTIYF
TGCAGCGTTGAAGAAGGCCTCTCTGGAAACACCATATATTTT
>-|15|TRBD2|TRBV28|TRBJ2-3
CASSFAAGVADTQYF
TGTGCCAGCAGTTTTGCAGCGGGAGTAGCAGATACGCAGTATTTT
>-|16|-|TRBV7-3|TRBJ2-2
CASSSSGTSNTGELFF
TGTGCCAGCAGCTCTTCCGGGACTTCGAACACCGGGGAGCTGTTTTTT
>-|14|-|TRBV12-5|TRBJ2-7
CASGPTGRSYEQYF
TGTGCTAGTGGCCCGACAGGCCGATCCTACGAGCAGTACTTC
>-|13|-|TRBV30|TRBJ2-2
CAWSGEMIGELFF
TGTGCCTGGAGTGGGGAGATGATCGGGGAGCTGTTTTTT
>-|13|-|TRBV11-3|TRBJ2-2
CASARQPGGELFF
TGTGCCAGCGCCCGTCAGCCGGGCGGGGAGCTGTTTTTT
>-|17|TRBD1|TRBV2|TRBJ2-6
CASSSGQDLSGANVLTF
TGTGCCAGCAGCTCGGGACAGGACCTCTCTGGGGCCAACGTCCTGACTTTC
>-|11|-|TRBV2|TRBJ2-5
CASMEGETQYF
TGTGCCAGCATGGAGGGAGAGACCCAGTACTTC
>-|15|-|TRBV5-8|TRBJ2-1
CASSLGDIAYNEQFF
TGTGCCAGCAGCTTGGGGGACATCGCCTACAATGAGCAGTTCTTC
>-|14|-|TRBV7-3|TRBJ1-6
CASSWGERDSPLHF
TGTGCCAGCAGCTGGGGGGAGAGGGATTCACCCCTCCACTTT
>-|18|TRBD2|TRBV18|TRBJ2-7
CASSPRTGVAGGSDEQYF
TGTGCCAGCTCACCACGAACTGGGGTAGCGGGAGGATCGGACGAGCAGTACTTC
>-|13|TRBD1|TRBV14|TRBJ2-5
CASSSQGAETQYF
TGTGCCAGCAGCTCACAGGGGGCTGAGACCCAGTACTTC
>-|13|TRBD1|TRBV25-1|TRBJ2-1
CASSGQGPGGQFF
TGTGCCAGCAGTGGACAGGGGCCCGGCGGGCAGTTCTTC
>-|14|TRBD2|TRBV5-1|TRBJ2-2
CASSLAGVGGELFF
TGCGCCAGCAGCTTAGCGGGAGTTGGCGGGGAGCTGTTTTTT
>-|15|-|TRBV19|TRBJ2-2
CASSPRDGNTGELFF
TGTGCCAGTAGTCCCCGGGACGGGAACACCGGGGAGCTGTTTTTT
>-|16|-|TRBV5-4|TRBJ2-3
CASSSPREGRTDTQYF
TGTGCCAGCAGCTCGCCCCGCGAGGGCCGAACAGATACGCAGTATTTT
>-|15|-|TRBV9|TRBJ1-1
CASNRGVQMDTEAFF
TGTGCCAGCAACCGGGGGGTTCAAATGGACACTGAAGCTTTCTTT
>once|13|TRBD1|TRBV27|TRBJ2-1
CASSGQGGNEQFF
TGTGCCAGCAGTGGACAGGGGGGGAATGAGCAGTTCTTC
>-|11|-|TRBV29-1|TRBJ2-7
CSVEIPPGQYF
TGCAGCGTTGAGATCCCCCCAGGGCAGTACTTC
>-|15|-|TRBV18|TRBJ2-7
CASSGQEVTGYEQYF
TGTGCCAGCTCAGGTCAAGAGGTTACGGGCTACGAGCAGTACTTC
>-|14|-|TRBV27|TRBJ1-4
CASSSRGGWEKLFF
TGTGCCAGCAGTTCAAGGGGTGGTTGGGAAAAACTGTTTTTT
>-|12|TRBD1|TRBV7-9|TRBJ2-1
CAGMGQLNEQFF
TGTGCCGGCATGGGACAGCTCAATGAGCAGTTCTTC
>-|12|-|TRBV7-8|TRBJ2-7
CASSFRSYEQYF
TGTGCCAGCAGCTTTAGGTCCTACGAGCAGTACTTC
>-|13|-|TRBV7-2|TRBJ2-5
CASSLERKETQYF
TGTGCCAGCAGCTTAGAAAGAAAAGAGACCCAGTACTTC
>-|16|-|TRBV30|TRBJ2-3
CAWSAPSTPSTDTQYF
TGTGCCTGGAGTGCACCTAGTACCCCTAGCACAGATACGCAGTATTTT
>-|13|-|TRBV6-4|TRBJ1-2
CAGRRTEDYGYTF
TGTGCCGGTAGAAGGACGGAAGACTATGGCTACACCTTC
>once|14|-|TRBV7-4|TRBJ2-3
CASDYTGGADTQYF
TGTGCCAGCGATTATACCGGGGGTGCAGATACGCAGTATTTT
>-|13|-|TRBV7-2|TRBJ2-1
CASSLTSYNEQFF
TGTGCCAGCAGCTTAACGAGTTACAATGAGCAGTTCTTC
>-|16|TRBD1|TRBV5-4|TRBJ2-3
CASSQTRTGGTDTQYF
TGTGCCAGCAGCCAAACACGAACAGGGGGCACAGATACGCAGTATTTT
>-|15|TRBD2|TRBV5-1|TRBJ2-7
CASSLATSGLYEQYF
TGCGCCAGCAGCTTGGCGACTAGCGGCCTCTACGAGCAGTACTTC
>-|14|-|TRBV27|TRBJ2-7
CASSLSARWYEQYF
TGTGCCAGCAGTTTATCCGCCCGGTGGTACGAGCAGTACTTC
>-|15|-|TRBV28|TRBJ1-1
CASNRIGQTKNEAFF
TGTGCCAGCAACAGAATTGGACAGACAAAAAATGAAGCTTTCTTT
>medium-sized|15|-|TRBV6-6|TRBJ1-1
CASSYRVRENTEAFF
TGTGCCAGCAGTTACAGGGTGCGGGAGAACACTGAAGCTTTCTTT
>-|16|-|TRBV4-1|TRBJ1-5
CASSQDSTVAYQPQHF
TGCGCCAGCAGCCAAGATAGTACTGTGGCGTATCAGCCCCAGCATTTT
>-|14|-|TRBV2|TRBJ2-1
CASSPNSFYNEQFF
TGTGCCAGCAGTCCCAACAGCTTCTACAATGAGCAGTTCTTC
>-|18|-|TRBV21-1|TRBJ2-7
CASSKRSSATRKGYEQYF
TGTGCCAGCAGCAAACGGAGTAGCGCCACGAGGAAGGGTTACGAGCAGTACTTC
>once|15|TRBD2|TRBV4-1|TRBJ2-7
CASSQDPGTSGEQYF
TGCGCCAGCAGCCAAGACCCCGGGACTAGCGGAGAGCAGTACTTC
>once|14|-|TRBV7-9|TRBJ2-1
CASRPRGAYNEQFF
TGTGCCAGCAGACCCAGGGGGGCCTACAATGAGCAGTTCTTC
>-|13|-|TRBV30|TRBJ1-6
CAWSVGMNSPLHF
TGTGCCTGGAGTGTAGGGATGAATTCACCCCTCCACTTT
>-|14|TRBD1|TRBV7-2|TRBJ1-1
CASSYRGGGTEAFF
TGTGCCAGCAGCTACAGGGGGGGCGGAACTGAAGCTTTCTTT
>-|19|-|TRBV4-1|TRBJ2-1
CASSQDPGTSSSSYNEQFF
TGCGCCAGCAGCCAAGACCCCGGCACTAGCTCTTCGTCCTACAATGAGCAGTTCTTC